One T cell receptor beta chain is described in this entry. The data were obtained in a study of blood T cell repertoires in COVID-19. Data came from immunoSEQ multiplex PCR; TCRdb stores just in-frame clones and leaves some out. The sample yields about 98,000 clones, about 80% seen once. J gave up 2 bases and V 0 bases, and 2 bases lay outside the gene matches. CDR1 and CDR2 from the germline V gene are KGHSH and LQKENI. The CDR3 is made up of 16 amino acids. V and J are TRBV18 and TRBJ2-1, with 9 nucleotides matching TRBD2. The clonotype originates from a man older than 75 with acute or convalescent COVID-19. Sequenced sample: peripheral blood. The chain's CDR3 is CASSPPSGSPYNEQFF. The CDR3 DNA sequence: TGTGCCAGCTCACCACCTAGCGGGAGCCCCTACAATGAGCAGTTCTTC.